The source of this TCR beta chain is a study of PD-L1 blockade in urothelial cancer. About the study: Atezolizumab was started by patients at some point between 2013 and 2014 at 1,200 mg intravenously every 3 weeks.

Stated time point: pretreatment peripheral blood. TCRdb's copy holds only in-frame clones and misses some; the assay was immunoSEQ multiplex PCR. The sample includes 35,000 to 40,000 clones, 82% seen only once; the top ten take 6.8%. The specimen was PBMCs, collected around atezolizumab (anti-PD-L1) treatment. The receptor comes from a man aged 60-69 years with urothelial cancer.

This CDR3 is CASSPRVRVTSGGAWWFF. CDR3 DNA sequence: TGTGCCAGCAGCCCCCGGGTCCGGGTCACTAGCGGGGGGGCCTGGTGGTTCTTC. The gene calls are TRBV28 and TRBJ2-1; 13 nucleotides line up with TRBD2. Germline values: CDR1 MDHEN, CDR2 SYDVKM. V was clipped by 6 bases and J by 15 bases; unmatched bases: 23. CDR3 size: 18 residues.